This T cell receptor beta chain was sequenced during a study of cytomegalovirus exposure and HLA in healthy donors. Looking at the study overall: T cells numbering around 180 million yielded 95 million to 140 million unique TCR beta sequences in an earlier analysis.

This CDR3 spans 14 amino acids. V gave up 4 bases and J gave up 1 base, with 11 bases separating them. Germline CDR1 reads WNHNN; CDR2 reads SYGVQD (reference sequence). PCR employed 60 Vbeta and 13 Jbeta primers. Clones were sequenced by immunoSEQ multiplex PCR, and TCRdb holds only the in-frame ones, with some missing. Seen in this sample are almost 45,000 clones; the ten most common clones hold 6.5% to 10%. The origin of this receptor is a male donor in good health and CMV-seronegative. The J gene is TRBJ2-7, the V gene TRBV10-1; no reliable D call. The sample was PBMCs. The CDR3 nucleotides read TGCGCCAGCAGTGGGGTCGACAAATCCTACGAGCAGTACTTC. It specifies CASSGVDKSYEQYF.